Listed below are T cell receptor beta chains from one sample, sequenced in a study of blood T cell repertoires in COVID-19. Using immunoSEQ multiplex PCR, the repertoire was profiled, and TCRdb retains in-frame clones only, with some absent. Seen here are about 260,000 clones, about nine tenths observed once, and the top ten hold approximately 4%. The sequencing input was PBMCs or T cells enriched from blood (not recorded which). The receptors stem from a woman aged 30 to 39 with acute COVID-19. Both conserved end residues are part of each CDR3. Fields, in order: clone size, D gene, J gene, V gene, CDR3 DNA, CDR3 protein. A D gene is named only where the DNA matches it firmly. Clone size is stated in some rows and not others, as once, few, many or a class when expanded.

size: .; D: .; J: TRBJ2-1; V: TRBV19; DNA: TGTGCCAGTAGTAACAGCTACAATGAGCAGTTCTTC; CDR3: CASSNSYNEQFF
size: once; D: TRBD2; J: TRBJ2-1; V: TRBV6-2/TRBV6-3; DNA: TGTGCCAGCAGTTCTCTAGCGGTCCGAATGGGGACCTACAATGAGCAGTTCTTC; CDR3: CASSSLAVRMGTYNEQFF
size: .; D: .; J: TRBJ1-2; V: TRBV7-3; DNA: TGTGCCAGCAGCTTAATGGCTGGACAGCTTGGTGGCTACACCTTC; CDR3: CASSLMAGQLGGYTF
size: .; D: .; J: TRBJ1-2; V: TRBV3-1/TRBV3-2; DNA: TGTGCCAGCAGCCAAGGAATTGCTTACACGGGCTATGGCTACACCTTC; CDR3: CASSQGIAYTGYGYTF
size: once; D: TRBD2; J: TRBJ2-1; V: TRBV5-4; DNA: TGTGCCAGCAGCACCCGAGCGGGAGCTGGGGACAATGAGCAGTTCTTC; CDR3: CASSTRAGAGDNEQFF
size: once; D: TRBD2; J: TRBJ2-1; V: TRBV18; DNA: TGTGCCAGCTCACCTCTGGCCCTAGCGGGAGCTAATGAGCAGTTCTTC; CDR3: CASSPLALAGANEQFF
size: .; D: TRBD2; J: TRBJ2-1; V: TRBV20-1; DNA: TGCAGTGCTAGTCAAAATCCGGGACTAAAGCATGAGCAGTTCTTC; CDR3: CSASQNPGLKHEQFF
size: .; D: .; J: TRBJ2-7; V: TRBV5-5; DNA: TGTGCCAGCAGCTTCATCGGGTATGGCTACGAGCAGTACTTC; CDR3: CASSFIGYGYEQYF
size: once; D: TRBD2; J: TRBJ2-1; V: TRBV9; DNA: TGTGCCAGCAGCGTAGGCCGAGGAGGGACTAGCGGCCTGAATGAGCAGTTCTTC; CDR3: CASSVGRGGTSGLNEQFF
size: .; D: .; J: TRBJ2-7; V: TRBV7-8; DNA: TGTGCCAGCAGCTTAGCCTTCCGGGACACGCATGGGCAGTACTTC; CDR3: CASSLAFRDTHGQYF
size: .; D: TRBD1; J: TRBJ1-5; V: TRBV3-1/TRBV3-2; DNA: TGTGCCAGCAGCCAAACAGGGGGCGGCAATCAGCCCCAGCATTTT; CDR3: CASSQTGGGNQPQHF
size: .; D: TRBD1; J: TRBJ1-1; V: TRBV9; DNA: TGTGCCAGCAGCGGGGGGACAGGGCCATTGAACACTGAAGCTTTCTTT; CDR3: CASSGGTGPLNTEAFF
size: .; D: .; J: TRBJ1-5; V: TRBV27; DNA: TGTGCCAGCAGTTTATCGGGGGGTATATATAGCAATCAGCCCCAGCATTTT; CDR3: CASSLSGGIYSNQPQHF
size: .; D: .; J: TRBJ2-7; V: TRBV19; DNA: TGTGCCAGTAGTATAGGAGGGAGCTTCAACTCCTACGAGCAGTACTTC; CDR3: CASSIGGSFNSYEQYF
size: .; D: .; J: TRBJ2-1; V: TRBV10-3; DNA: TGTGCCATCAGTGAGTCGATGGTGGCTTCATCCTACAATGAGCAGTTCTTC; CDR3: CAISESMVASSYNEQFF
size: once; D: TRBD2; J: TRBJ2-2; V: TRBV10-3; DNA: TGTGCCATCAGTGTGTTTACTAGCGGGAGCTTTGCCGGGGAGCTGTTTTTT; CDR3: CAISVFTSGSFAGELFF
size: .; D: TRBD1; J: TRBJ2-1; V: TRBV27; DNA: TGTGCCAGCAATGGGACAGACCGCTCCTACAATGAGCAGTTCTTC; CDR3: CASNGTDRSYNEQFF
size: .; D: TRBD2; J: TRBJ2-7; V: TRBV20-1; DNA: TGCAGTGCTAGTAGGACTAGCGCGAACTACGAGCAGTACTTC; CDR3: CSASRTSANYEQYF
size: .; D: .; J: TRBJ1-3; V: TRBV30; DNA: TGTGCCTGGAGTCGCGGAGAAACCCCTGGAAACACCATATATTTT; CDR3: CAWSRGETPGNTIYF
size: .; D: .; J: TRBJ2-3; V: TRBV9; DNA: TGTGCCAGCAGTCCAGGGGTGGCGGATACGCAGTATTTT; CDR3: CASSPGVADTQYF
size: .; D: TRBD1; J: TRBJ1-2; V: TRBV27; DNA: TGTGCCAGTTGGACAGGTCCTTCCTATGGCTACACCTTC; CDR3: CASWTGPSYGYTF
size: .; D: .; J: TRBJ2-1; V: TRBV30; DNA: TGTGCCTGGAGTGTACATCAGCAGTTCTTC; CDR3: CAWSVHQQFF